This TCR beta chain was found in a study of regulatory and conventional T cells in RAG deficiency. Clones were read by immunoSEQ multiplex PCR, and TCRdb kept only the in-frame ones, dropping some. Of about 3,300 clones listed, 94% are singletons. J lost 1 base, V lost 7 bases, and 5 bases had no gene match. This CDR3 is 14 amino acids long. CDR1 and CDR2 (germline): MNHNY, SVGAGI (reference sequence). Blood CD4+ CD25-high CD127-low regulatory T cells supplied the genomic DNA template. These data were also reused for a study on regulatory T cells. From that paper: The PCR used 52 TRBV and 13 TRBJ primers.

The sequence came from a human donor in good health. The rearrangement uses TRBV6-6 and TRBJ1-1; 8 bases line up with TRBD1. The sequenced sample was CD4+ Tregs sorted from blood. CDR3 residues: CASTLDRGNTEAFF. In DNA form, the CDR3 reads TGTGCCAGCACCCTCGACAGGGGGAACACTGAAGCTTTCTTT.